These 17 T cell receptor beta chains were all obtained from the same sample, sequenced in a study of Graves' ophthalmopathy and Graves' hyperthyroidism. From RNA, the CDR3 regions of TCR beta chains were amplified and sequenced. The authors performed first-round RT-PCR with HTBI primers and then a second-round multiplex PCR. TCRdb used MiXCR to reprocess the multiplex PCR reads, holding one entry per CDR3 protein. The table lists 1 million to 1.3 million distinct CDR3 sequences, 35% to 40% of them singletons, with over 8.5% in the top ten. Material: peripheral blood or thyroid tissue (not recorded which). These receptors were obtained from an adult man with Graves' hyperthyroidism.

V usage is TRBV15 and J usage is TRBJ2-5; D is unresolved. The germline V gene has CDR1 LNHNV and CDR2 YYDKDF (reference sequence). V lost 0 bases, J lost 0 bases, and 11 bases lay in between. The CDR3 loop spans 16 amino acids. As DNA, the CDR3 is TGTGCCACCAGCAGAGATCTCCTGGGGTACCAAGAGACCCAGTACTTC. Translating it yields CATSRDLLGYQETQYF.

On this clonotype itself: Relative to the germline gene, one junction end is altered; a read error may explain this. The rearrangement links TRBV6-6 to TRBJ2-2; tentative D call: TRBD2 (5 bases). The CDR3 has 13 amino acids. Germline CDR1 is MNHNY and CDR2 is SVGAGI (reference sequence). The CDR3, as DNA: TGTGCCAGCGGGAGCCGTGACACCGGGGAGCTGTTTTGG. Encoded protein: CASGSRDTGELFW.

This clonotype occurred a few times. The chain joins TRBV20-1 to TRBJ2-2, with D perhaps matching TRBD1 (6 bases). Trimming stripped 5 bases from V and 0 bases from J, with 19 bases between. Germline loops: CDR1 DFQATT, CDR2 SNEGSKA (reference sequence). The CDR3 has 17 residues. CDR3 residues: CSAPKQGALSNTGELFF. The CDR3 nucleotides read TGCAGTGCTCCAAAACAGGGTGCCCTTTCGAACACCGGGGAGCTGTTTTTT.

This clonotype came up a few times. The V gene is TRBV4-3, the J gene TRBJ2-7; 7 nucleotides align to TRBD1. The CDR3 consists of 15 residues. Germline V CDR1 and CDR2: LGHNA, YSLEER. The junction had 11 bases not matched to a gene; V was cut back by 0 bases and J by 9 bases. CDR3 in amino acids: CASSQDPGTALGQYF. The CDR3 region has the DNA TGCGCCAGCAGCCAAGATCCCGGGACAGCCCTGGGGCAGTACTTC.

This clonotype was counted ten times or more. The chain combines TRBV19 with TRBJ1-2; no clear D gene. The germline V and J ends were trimmed by 5 bases and 3 bases, with 13 bases remaining between them. Germline V lookup: CDR1 LNHDA, CDR2 SQIVND (reference sequence). CDR3 length equals 14 residues. The CDR3 DNA reads TGTGCCAGTAGTGTCCGAACAGCCTACTATGGCTACACCTTC. Translating it yields CASSVRTAYYGYTF.

V gene TRBV4-3 combines with J gene TRBJ2-5, with a possible D match to TRBD1 (5 bases). CDR3 length: 15 amino acids. Per germline, CDR1 LGHNA and CDR2 YSLEER. V lost 0 bases, J lost 9 bases, and 17 bases lay in between. CDR3 region: CASSQERQGLRAQYF. Here the CDR3 DNA reads TGCGCCAGCAGCCAAGAAAGGCAGGGTCTTCGGGCCCAGTACTTC.

The CDR3 sequence is CASSAHGEDRGYGYTF. Here the CDR3 DNA reads TGTGCCAGCAGTGCACATGGGGAGGATCGTGGCTATGGCTACACCTTC. The V call is TRBV28, the J call TRBJ1-2; D is uncertain. The CDR3 is 16 amino acids. The V and J ends lost 5 bases and 4 bases respectively, with 20 bases between them. The germline gives CDR1 MDHEN, CDR2 SYDVKM.

The sample holds a few counts of this clonotype. The gene calls are TRBV2 and TRBJ1-1, with D perhaps matching TRBD1 (5 bases). Deletions cut 8 bases from V and 5 bases from J, with 21 bases between. CDR3 length: 15 amino acids. Germline CDR1 SNHLY, CDR2 FYNNEI. The chain's CDR3 is CASHPSAGLGTEAFF. The DNA of the CDR3 is TGTGCCAGCCATCCGTCGGCAGGGTTGGGTACTGAAGCTTTCTTT. The variable domain in full, with the rest retrieved from reference TRBV2 and TRBJ1-1, is EPEVTQTPSHQVTQMGQEVILRCVPISNHLYFYWYRQILGQKVEFLVSFYNNEISEKSEIFDDQFSVERPDGSNFTLKIRSTKLEDSAMYFCASHPSAGLGTEAFFGQGTRLTVV.

The CDR3 here is CASTVEGGRNQPQHF. The CDR3 DNA reads TGTGCCAGCACCGTGGAGGGCGGCAGAAATCAGCCCCAGCATTTT. This rearrangement joins TRBV19 to TRBJ1-5; D is undetermined. V lost 9 bases and J 4 bases, leaving 19 bases between the germline ends. The V gene's germline CDR1 is LNHDA and CDR2 SQIVND (reference sequence). The CDR3 runs to 15 residues. The whole variable domain, remainder taken from reference TRBV19 and TRBJ1-5, is DGGITQSPKYLFRKEGQNVTLSCEQNLNHDAMYWYRQDPGQGLRLIYYSQIVNDFQKGDIAEGYSVSREKKESFPLTVTSAQKNPTAFYLCASTVEGGRNQPQHFGDGTRLSIL.

V and J are TRBV20-1 and TRBJ2-5; unclear D gene. V was trimmed by 1 base and J by 7 bases, leaving 7 bases between them. Germline lookup yields CDR1 DFQATT and CDR2 SNEGSKA (reference sequence). This CDR3 contains 11 residues. CDR3 DNA sequence: TGCAGTGCTAGAGGCCCCGGGACCCAGTACTTC. It translates to CSARGPGTQYF.

The chain is built from TRBV7-2 and TRBJ1-5, with TRBD1 as a possible D gene (6 bases). CDR1 SGHTA and CDR2 FQGNSA come from the germline V gene. V was shortened by 5 bases and J by 3 bases, with 17 bases between the two germline ends. The CDR3 runs to 16 residues. CDR3 loop: CASSQDSTGLNQPQHF. The CDR3 DNA follows: TGTGCCAGCAGCCAAGATTCGACAGGCCTCAATCAGCCCCAGCATTTT. Full variable domain (missing parts from reference TRBV7-2 and TRBJ1-5): GAGVSQSPSNKVTEKGKDVELRCDPISGHTALYWYRQSLGQGLEFLIYFQGNSAPDKSGLPSDRFSAERTGGSVSTLTIQRTQQEDSAVYLCASSQDSTGLNQPQHFGDGTRLSIL.

Many counts were recorded for this clonotype. This chain joins TRBV5-1 and TRBJ2-7, with D possibly TRBD1 on 6 matching bases. The germline V gene encodes CDR1 SGHRS and CDR2 YFSETQ. With 0 bases removed from V and 0 bases from J, the gap between germline ends came to 10 bases. This CDR3 region has 15 residues. The CDR3 DNA follows: TGCGCCAGCAGCTTGGCCTGGGGGCACTCCTACGAGCAGTACTTC. It yields the protein CASSLAWGHSYEQYF.

This clonotype has a count of ten or more. CDR3 coding DNA: TGTGCCAGCAGCGTAGGACAATCGGAATATAATTCACCCCTCCACTTT. Translated, it gives CASSVGQSEYNSPLHF. The chain joins TRBV9 to TRBJ1-6; D call uncertain. The CDR3 totals 16 residues. The V gene's germline CDR1 is SGDLS and CDR2 YYNGEE. Trimming took 0 bases from V and 4 from J, leaving 11 bases between them.

This clonotype was recorded a few times. The gene calls are TRBV3-1 and TRBJ2-7, with D unclear. In germline, CDR1 is LGHDT, CDR2 YNNKEL (reference sequence). V lost 4 bases to trimming and J lost 1 base, with 11 bases between them. The CDR3 is 14 residues long. The CDR3 protein is CASSPDGLSYEQYF. CDR3 nucleotide sequence: TGTGCCAGCAGCCCAGACGGGCTTTCCTACGAGCAGTACTTC.

As concerns this clonotype: One end of the junction fails to match germline, which may point to a read error. This chain joins TRBV5-5 and TRBJ1-1, with D perhaps matching TRBD1 (5 bases). Germline-derived CDR1 and CDR2 are SGHKS and YYEKEE (reference sequence). This CDR3 is built from 14 residues. The CDR3 is CASSLVQGNTEAVF. In DNA form, the CDR3 reads TGTGCCAGCAGCTTGGTTCAGGGCAACACTGAAGCTGTCTTT. The full variable domain, its missing parts supplied by reference TRBV5-5 and TRBJ1-1, is DAGVTQSPTHLIKTRGQQVTLRCSPISGHKSVSWYQQVLGQGPQFIFQYYEKEERGRGNFPDRFSARQFPNYSSELNVNALLLGDSALYLCASSLVQGNTEAVFGQGTRLTVV.

The chain joins TRBV10-3 to TRBJ1-2; 7 bases agree with TRBD1. This CDR3 spans 17 amino acids. The ends lost 0 bases at V and 0 bases at J; junction bases unmatched: 7. CDR1 and CDR2 from the germline V gene are ENHRY and SYGVKD. The CDR3 sequence: CAISESTGKQANYGYTF. CDR3 sequence (DNA): TGTGCCATCAGTGAGTCGACAGGGAAACAAGCTAACTATGGCTACACCTTC.

J is TRBJ2-7 and V is TRBV4-1; 11 nucleotides agree with TRBD2. V shed 0 bases, J shed 3 bases, and the junction held 7 bases outside the gene matches. There are 17 residues in the CDR3. Germline CDR1 MGHRA, CDR2 YSYEKL. This CDR3 is CASSQDSSGRIDYEQYF. DNA of the CDR3: TGCGCCAGCAGCCAAGATTCTAGCGGGAGGATCGACTACGAGCAGTACTTC.